This TCR beta chain originates from a study of T cell repertoires in cytomegalovirus infection. Regarding the study as a whole: CMV-specific TCR beta clonotypes restricted by HLA-C dominated the ex vivo response. Accumulated public TCR beta family frequency recognized individuals carrying CMV together with the relevant HLA.

The CDR3 consists of 16 residues. V shed 5 bases, J shed 0 bases, and the junction held 7 bases outside the gene matches. Germline CDR1 SGHTA, CDR2 FQGNSA. Using its own MiXCR run on the reads, TCRdb lists one record per CDR3 protein. Of about 770,000 distinct CDR3 sequences detected, 29% appear once; the ten largest clones hold around 13%. This clonotype has a count of ten or more. What it recognizes is unknown. The genes are TRBV7-2 and TRBJ2-3; 8 nucleotides match TRBD1. The TCR sequence derives from a human donor in good health (CMV status not recorded). Some clones in this sample may be carry-over from other donors' samples. The specimen comprised cultured CD8+ T cells from PBMCs, sampled from culture after CMV antigen stimulation. The CDR3 DNA is TGTGCCAGCAGCCTTAGCCGGGACAGGAGCACAGATACGCAGTATTTT. This gives the protein CASSLSRDRSTDTQYF.